This T cell receptor beta chain stems from a study of T cells after yellow fever vaccination. This clonotype was detected ten times or more. TCRdb processed the 5' RACE reads anew with MiXCR; each CDR3 protein has one entry. The top ten hold roughly 16% of the sample, which has 500,000 to 550,000 distinct CDR3 sequences, 20% to 25% seen once. This sample comprised PBMCs, obtained 21 days after the first yellow fever vaccination. This clonotype was sampled from a man in his late teens or twenties who received the YFV17D yellow fever vaccine.

The CDR3 DNA sequence: TGCGCCAGCAGCCAAGATTTGGCAGGGGAGTTCCAAAACATTCAGTACTTC. Translating gives CASSQDLAGEFQNIQYF. This sequence joins TRBV4-3 and TRBJ2-4; a possible D gene is TRBD1 (6 bases). The CDR3 covers 17 residues. Trimming removed 0 bases from V and 5 bases from J, with 17 bases in between. Germline CDR1 is LGHNA and CDR2 is YSLEER.